Each of the 8 T cell receptor beta chains below was sequenced from the same sample in a study of regulatory T cells in long-lasting Graves disease. Time point indicated: newly diagnosed GD, antithyroid drugs for less than 3 months. With RNA extracted from PBMCs as input, the TCR library was made. Combining iRepertoire HTBI primers with Arm-PCR of CDR3 regions, the authors built TCR beta libraries. TCRdb fed the multiplex PCR reads into MiXCR, producing one record per CDR3 protein. The sample shows 400,000 to 500,000 distinct CDR3 sequences, about 14% of them seen only once. This sample was shared with a second study, whose subject was T cells in Graves' hyperthyroidism and ophthalmopathy.

The sequenced sample was peripheral blood mononuclear cells (PBMCs), obtained at new diagnosis, from a patient treated with antithyroid drugs. All receptors derive from a woman aged 50 to 60 with Graves disease.

The chain uses TRBV7-2 and TRBJ2-5; TRBD1 aligns across 9 bases. The germline CDR1 and CDR2 sequences are SGHTA and FQGNSA. The ends lost 5 bases at V and 5 bases at J; junction bases unmatched: 9. This CDR3 is built from 15 residues. This CDR3 reads CASSPGQGRSETQYF. Here the CDR3 DNA reads TGTGCCAGCAGCCCGGGACAGGGCCGGTCGGAGACCCAGTACTTC.

This clonotype was detected many times. The rearrangement links TRBV28 to TRBJ2-4, with a weak D call TRBD1 (6 bases). The germline CDR1 and CDR2 sequences are MDHEN and SYDVKM. CDR3 size: 14 residues. The V end was cut by 5 bases, the J end by 3 bases, with 11 bases between. The CDR3 loop is CASSPGELKNIQYF. CDR3 DNA sequence: TGTGCCAGCAGTCCAGGGGAACTCAAAAACATTCAGTACTTC.

The chain joins TRBV20-1 to TRBJ1-4, with 7 nucleotides matching TRBD1. The V gene's germline CDR1 is DFQATT and CDR2 SNEGSKA (reference sequence). V lost 0 bases and J lost 7; bases outside the gene matches: 8. The CDR3 sequence is 15 residues long. The DNA for the CDR3 is TGCAGTGCTAGAGATCCGACAGGGAAGGCTGAAAAACTGTTTTTT. Translating it yields CSARDPTGKAEKLFF.

This clonotype was seen ten or more times. The chain employs TRBV7-2 and TRBJ2-2; the D gene is possibly TRBD2 (5 bases). There are 14 residues in the CDR3. V lost 3 bases, J lost 4 bases, and 9 bases lay in between. The germline CDR1 and CDR2 sequences are SGHTA and FQGNSA. The CDR3 region has the DNA TGTGCCAGCAGCTTTGGAGGAGGCACCGGGGAGCTGTTTTTT. Its protein is CASSFGGGTGELFF. The whole variable domain, remainder taken from reference TRBV7-2 and TRBJ2-2, is GAGVSQSPSNKVTEKGKDVELRCDPISGHTALYWYRQSLGQGLEFLIYFQGNSAPDKSGLPSDRFSAERTGGSVSTLTIQRTQQEDSAVYLCASSFGGGTGELFFGEGSRLTVL.

V is TRBV5-1 and J is TRBJ2-7; either TRBD1 or TRBD2 may supply D (6 bases each). The CDR3 spans 18 residues. V lost 1 base to trimming and J lost 1 base, with 21 bases between them. Germline CDR1 is SGHRS and CDR2 is YFSETQ. The CDR3 spells CASSLKQGLTTTSYEQYF. CDR3 DNA: TGCGCCAGCAGCTTGAAACAGGGACTGACCACCACTTCCTACGAGCAGTACTTC.

This clonotype occurred many times. The rearrangement links TRBV28 to TRBJ2-5; TRBD2 matches 10 bases. J was trimmed by 2 bases and V by 6 bases; bases with no gene match: 6. The CDR3 loop spans 15 amino acids. From germline, CDR1 is MDHEN and CDR2 SYDVKM. The CDR3 DNA is TGTGCCAGCAGGCTAGCGGGAGAAGGACAAGAGACCCAGTACTTC. Protein: CASRLAGEGQETQYF. Based on the CDR3 plus reference TRBV28 and TRBJ2-5, the full variable domain is DVKVTQSSRYLVKRTGEKVFLECVQDMDHENMFWYRQDPGLGLRLIYFSYDVKMKEKGDIPEGYSVSREKKERFSLILESASTNQTSMYLCASRLAGEGQETQYFGPGTRLLVL.

This clonotype occurred many times. The genes are TRBV28 and TRBJ1-2, with 12 bases fitting TRBD1. The V gene's germline CDR1 is MDHEN and CDR2 SYDVKM. With V trimmed by 7 bases and J by 4 bases, 4 bases remained unmatched. The CDR3 loop spans 14 amino acids. This CDR3 reads CASTEGQGAYGYTF. CDR3 DNA: TGTGCCAGCACCGAGGGACAGGGGGCCTATGGCTACACCTTC.

This clonotype was counted ten times or more. V and J are TRBV7-9 and TRBJ1-1, with 11 bases fitting TRBD1. V was pared by 5 bases and J by 8 bases, with 13 bases of the junction left unmatched. The CDR3 runs to 16 residues. CDR1 is SEHNR, CDR2 FQNEAQ, per germline (reference sequence). The CDR3 sequence: CASSTGTGGHFLEAFF. In DNA, the CDR3 is TGTGCCAGCAGCACCGGGACAGGGGGACACTTTCTGGAAGCTTTCTTT.